These 25 T cell receptor beta chains originate from one sample sequenced in a study of cytomegalovirus exposure and HLA in healthy donors. Sequenced by immunoSEQ multiplex PCR; TCRdb stores in-frame clones only, minus some. There are about 360,000 clones in the sample; 70% to 90% occur only once, and roughly 0.83% lies in the top ten. Sample: PBMCs. These receptors all stem from a woman younger than 35 in good health and CMV-seronegative.

The rearrangement joins TRBV7-8 to TRBJ2-7; possible D gene TRBD1, 5 bases. The CDR3 is made up of 15 amino acids. V lost 4 bases and J 6 bases, leaving 19 bases between the germline ends. CDR1 is SGHVS, CDR2 FQNEAQ, per germline. CDR3: CASSYTLGRMGEQYF. The CDR3 DNA is TGTGCCAGCAGCTACACTCTGGGGCGCATGGGCGAGCAGTACTTC.

Comment on this clone: The same CDR3 also results from other DNA sequences found in this sample. The V and J genes are TRBV5-1 and TRBJ2-3, with 11 bases identical to TRBD2. Germline-derived CDR1 and CDR2 are SGHRS and YFSETQ. V lost 2 bases, J lost 1 base, and 0 bases stayed unmatched. The CDR3 contains 15 residues. The CDR3 region is CASSLLAGGTDTQYF. CDR3 nucleotides: TGCGCCAGCAGCTTACTAGCGGGGGGCACAGATACGCAGTATTTT.

The chain links TRBV5-1 to TRBJ2-1; 13 nucleotides match TRBD2. Germline lookup yields CDR1 SGHRS and CDR2 YFSETQ. Trimming removed 1 base from V and 7 bases from J; junction bases left unmatched: 11. The CDR3 contains 18 residues. The CDR3 DNA sequence: TGCGCCAGCAGCTTGCGCTGGACTAGCGGGAGTGGGGGGAATGAGCAGTTCTTC. It specifies CASSLRWTSGSGGNEQFF. Supplemented by reference TRBV5-1 and TRBJ2-1, the full variable domain reads KAGVTQTPRYLIKTRGQQVTLSCSPISGHRSVSWYQQTPGQGLQFLFEYFSETQRNKGNFPGRFSGRQFSNSRSEMNVSTLELGDSALYLCASSLRWTSGSGGNEQFFGPGTRLTVL.

The rearrangement links TRBV7-9 to TRBJ1-1, with 8 nucleotides matching TRBD1. The ends lost 2 bases at V and 1 base at J; junction bases unmatched: 12. This CDR3 spans 18 amino acids. Germline CDR1 SEHNR, CDR2 FQNEAQ (reference sequence). This chain's CDR3 is CASSLSLDRGGRNTEAFF. The CDR3 region has the DNA TGTGCCAGCAGCTTATCTCTCGACAGGGGAGGGAGGAACACTGAAGCTTTCTTT.

The chain combines TRBV6-5 with TRBJ2-1; D is undetermined. The V end lost 5 bases, the J end lost 8 bases, and 10 bases lay between the germline ends. CDR3 length equals 12 residues. Germline V gives CDR1 MNHEY, CDR2 SVGAGI. The CDR3 spells CASSPTSDEQFF. For the CDR3, the DNA is TGTGCCAGCAGTCCGACTTCGGATGAGCAGTTCTTC.

This CDR3 reads CASSPRAVGVQETQYF. The CDR3 DNA reads as TGTGCCAGCAGCCCCCGTGCGGTAGGGGTACAAGAGACCCAGTACTTC. The gene calls are TRBV9 and TRBJ2-5; D is possibly TRBD1 (5 bases). Germline V gene lookup returns CDR1 SGDLS and CDR2 YYNGEE. The V end was cut by 4 bases, the J end by 2 bases, with 18 bases between. The CDR3 consists of 16 residues.

V is TRBV5-6 and J is TRBJ2-3, with 7 bases aligning to TRBD2. V was pared by 4 bases and J by 3 bases, with 8 bases of the junction left unmatched. CDR3 length: 15 amino acids. Per germline, CDR1 SGHDT and CDR2 YYEEEE. The CDR3 protein is CASSPRGVHTDTQYF. In nucleotides, the CDR3 is TGTGCCAGCAGCCCTCGGGGGGTCCATACAGATACGCAGTATTTT.

The V call is TRBV18, the J call TRBJ2-3; a weak D match, TRBD2 (5 bases). V was shortened by 6 bases and J by 6 bases, with 16 bases between the two germline ends. The germline gives CDR1 KGHSH, CDR2 LQKENI. This CDR3 spans 14 amino acids. CDR3 DNA: TGTGCCAGCTCCCTCGGGGTTTCCTGGGATACGCAGTATTTT. It codes for CASSLGVSWDTQYF.

The chain couples TRBV6-5 to TRBJ1-2; 7 bases align to TRBD1. CDR3 length equals 14 residues. Germline CDR1 is MNHEY and CDR2 is SVGAGI. V was pared by 5 bases and J by 5 bases, with 8 bases of the junction left unmatched. The CDR3 bases are TGTGCCAGCAGTCCTACCCAGGGGGGATATGGCTACACCTTC. Encoded protein: CASSPTQGGYGYTF.

This clone was detected once. In DNA, the CDR3 is TGTGCCAGCAGCTCATTGCGGACAGGGGTGAGCTACGAGCAGTACTTC. Translated: CASSSLRTGVSYEQYF. The rearrangement uses TRBV11-2 and TRBJ2-7; 9 bases fit TRBD1. V lost 4 bases, J lost 3 bases, and 10 bases stayed unmatched. The CDR3 spans 16 residues. The germline V gene has CDR1 SGHAT and CDR2 FQNNGV.

The chain recombines TRBV29-1 with TRBJ1-3; TRBD1 agrees at 12 bases. Germline V gives CDR1 SQVTM, CDR2 ANQGSEA. The CDR3 is 16 amino acids. V lost 6 bases to trimming and J lost 2 bases; unmatched junction nucleotides: 8. CDR3 sequence reads: CSVAPGQGATGNTIYF. CDR3 coding DNA: TGCAGCGTCGCCCCGGGACAGGGGGCGACTGGAAACACCATATATTTT.

The chain carries TRBV7-9 and TRBJ1-2; D perhaps matches TRBD1 (6 bases). The CDR3 spans 13 residues. The germline gives CDR1 SEHNR, CDR2 FQNEAQ (reference sequence). V lost 4 bases and J lost 7, with 13 bases in between. This CDR3 reads CASSSGQISGYTF. CDR3 in DNA: TGTGCCAGCAGCTCCGGACAGATCAGTGGCTACACCTTC.

The V and J genes are TRBV27 and TRBJ2-7; D is possibly TRBD2 (6 bases). The V gene lost 4 bases and the J gene lost 6 bases, with 13 bases spanning the gap. CDR1 is MNHEY, CDR2 SMNVEV, per germline (reference sequence). This CDR3 comprises 13 residues. The DNA for the CDR3 is TGTGCCAGCAGTTATCTTCTGCGGGGCGAGCAGTACTTC. Translation gives CASSYLLRGEQYF.

The J gene is TRBJ2-1, the V gene TRBV18; no clear D. The germline gives CDR1 KGHSH, CDR2 LQKENI. The CDR3 totals 12 residues. Trimming removed 2 bases at V and 10 bases at J, with 9 bases between. CDR3 sequence (DNA): TGTGCCAGCTCACCAGCGGCGGTGGAGCAGTTCTTC. It is translated as CASSPAAVEQFF.

The genes are TRBV29-1 and TRBJ2-1; tentatively, D is TRBD1 (6 bases). The CDR3 totals 11 residues. CDR1 and CDR2 (germline): SQVTM, ANQGSEA. V shed 4 bases and J shed 8 bases, with 9 bases lying between them. CDR3 region: CSVGDIHEQFF. The CDR3 nucleotides read TGCAGCGTTGGGGACATCCATGAGCAGTTCTTC.

The chain recombines TRBV30 with TRBJ2-5, with D perhaps TRBD2 (7 bases). Germline V gene data show CDR1 as GTSNPN and CDR2 as SVGIG (reference sequence). The CDR3 totals 14 residues. The V and J ends lost 5 bases and 2 bases respectively, with 15 bases between them. The CDR3, as DNA: TGTGCCTGGGAAAGGGGGGGGATTCAAGAGACCCAGTACTTC. Translation: CAWERGGIQETQYF.

This chain joins TRBV7-9 and TRBJ1-2; no firm D call. With 4 bases removed from V and 4 bases from J, the gap between germline ends came to 13 bases. From germline, CDR1 is SEHNR and CDR2 FQNEAQ (reference sequence). The length of the CDR3 is 14 residues. The CDR3 DNA follows: TGTGCCAGCAGCTGGAGGGTTAGGTTCTATGGCTACACCTTC. Amino acids: CASSWRVRFYGYTF.

This sequence joins TRBV4-1 and TRBJ2-5; possible D gene TRBD2, 6 bases. CDR3 length equals 17 residues. V was shortened by 0 bases and J by 3 bases, with 17 bases between the two germline ends. The germline V gene has CDR1 MGHRA and CDR2 YSYEKL. CDR3 region: CASSQDSARRDEETQYF. The CDR3 DNA is TGCGCCAGCAGCCAAGATAGCGCCAGGCGGGACGAAGAGACCCAGTACTTC.

The genes are TRBV5-4 and TRBJ2-5, with TRBD2 matching 14 bases. Trimming removed 4 bases from V and 3 bases from J; junction bases left unmatched: 2. This CDR3 spans 15 amino acids. The germline V gene has CDR1 SGHNT and CDR2 YYREEE (reference sequence). The CDR3 region has the DNA TGTGCCAGCAGCGGGGGACTAGCGGGGGAAGAGACCCAGTACTTC. Protein product: CASSGGLAGEETQYF.

V and J are TRBV4-2 and TRBJ2-3; TRBD2 matches 11 bases. Germline-derived CDR1 and CDR2 are LGHNA and YNFKEQ. This CDR3 contains 20 residues. Losses at the gene ends were 1 base for V and 0 bases for J; bases not matched to a gene: 12. For the CDR3, the DNA is TGTGCCAGCAGCCAAGGGGCCCCGACTAGCGGGGCGACTAGCACAGATACGCAGTATTTT. Protein sequence: CASSQGAPTSGATSTDTQYF.

The chain recombines TRBV10-3 with TRBJ2-7; 8 bases are a match to TRBD1. Germline CDR1 reads ENHRY; CDR2 reads SYGVKD. Unmatched junction bases numbered 3, after V lost 2 bases and J lost 0 bases. This CDR3 comprises 15 residues. Here the CDR3 reads CAISEDRGSSYEQYF. DNA of the CDR3: TGTGCCATCAGTGAGGACAGGGGAAGCTCCTACGAGCAGTACTTC.

The rearrangement links TRBV4-2 to TRBJ1-2, with TRBD1 as a possible D gene (6 bases). The CDR3 contains 16 residues. The V and J ends lost 1 base and 0 bases respectively, with 12 bases between them. Per the germline V gene, CDR1 is LGHNA and CDR2 is YNFKEQ. CDR3 in DNA: TGTGCCAGCAGCCAAGTTCCACAGGGCCCTAACTATGGCTACACCTTC. Protein sequence: CASSQVPQGPNYGYTF.

The chain employs TRBV13 and TRBJ1-4; D might be TRBD1 (5 bases). This CDR3 spans 17 amino acids. V was shortened by 0 bases and J by 6 bases, with 17 bases between the two germline ends. CDR1 and CDR2 (germline): PRHDT, FYEKMQ (reference sequence). The CDR3 region has the DNA TGTGCCAGCAGCTTAGGTCTAACCGACAGCATCGATGAAAAACTGTTTTTT. It is translated as CASSLGLTDSIDEKLFF.

This chain connects TRBV7-7 to TRBJ2-5; 7 positions agree with TRBD1. Unmatched junction bases numbered 6, after V lost 3 bases and J lost 5 bases. The CDR3 covers 14 residues. From germline, CDR1 is SSHAT and CDR2 FNYEAQ (reference sequence). The CDR3 DNA follows: TGTGCCAGCAGCTTGACAGGGCCTGGGGAGACCCAGTACTTC. Translated, it gives CASSLTGPGETQYF.

The rearrangement uses TRBV4-2 and TRBJ1-4, with unresolved D. The germline V gene encodes CDR1 LGHNA and CDR2 YNFKEQ. The CDR3 length is 16 residues. Trimming took 0 bases from V and 0 from J, leaving 8 bases between them. CDR3 residues: CASSQEAQATNEKLFF. The CDR3 DNA sequence: TGTGCCAGCAGCCAAGAGGCCCAGGCAACTAATGAAAAACTGTTTTTT.